This T cell receptor beta chain was documented in a study of blood T cell repertoires in COVID-19. This table comes from immunoSEQ multiplex PCR, and its TCRdb copy is limited to in-frame clones, with some not included. The sample includes about 340,000 clones, approximately 82% of them seen just once. The CDR3 has 13 amino acids. Germline CDR1 and CDR2: SGHDT and YYEEEE. V dropped 6 bases and J dropped 5 bases, with 12 bases sitting between them. The chain has TRBV5-6 and TRBJ1-5; possible D gene TRBD1, 6 bases. Sequencing was performed on peripheral blood. This clonotype was sampled from a man aged 30 to 39 with active or convalescent COVID-19. The DNA of the CDR3 is TGTGCCAGCAACACACAGGGTCATCAGCCCCAGCATTTT. Translation gives CASNTQGHQPQHF.